This record looks at one T cell receptor beta chain sequence and its context. What it recognizes is unknown. Per germline, CDR1 SGHAT and CDR2 FQNNGV. This CDR3 spans 13 amino acids. Trimming stripped 5 bases from V and 6 bases from J, with 11 bases between. The investigators amplified TCR beta CDR3 regions from RNA transcripts. The HTBI primer set was used in a first-round RT-PCR of the TCR CDR3. TCRdb recomputed calls from the multiplex PCR reads with MiXCR, one row per CDR3 protein. The sample lists 45,000 to 55,000 distinct CDR3 sequences; about 54% were seen once. This sample was included in a study of T cells in Graves' hyperthyroidism and ophthalmopathy. Study observations and caveats: Blood shared most expanded thyroid clonotypes above 0.001. Separation of ophthalmopathy from stable hyperthyroidism was achieved by a 13 V-J model.

The sequencing input was peripheral blood or thyroid tissue (not recorded which). The chain uses TRBV11-2 and TRBJ1-5, with a tentative D call TRBD1 (5 bases). The source of this sequence is a man between 18 and 29 years old with Graves' hyperthyroidism. The CDR3 region is CASSPQGGQPQHF. The CDR3 nucleotides are TGTGCCAGCAGCCCGCAGGGAGGTCAGCCCCAGCATTTT.